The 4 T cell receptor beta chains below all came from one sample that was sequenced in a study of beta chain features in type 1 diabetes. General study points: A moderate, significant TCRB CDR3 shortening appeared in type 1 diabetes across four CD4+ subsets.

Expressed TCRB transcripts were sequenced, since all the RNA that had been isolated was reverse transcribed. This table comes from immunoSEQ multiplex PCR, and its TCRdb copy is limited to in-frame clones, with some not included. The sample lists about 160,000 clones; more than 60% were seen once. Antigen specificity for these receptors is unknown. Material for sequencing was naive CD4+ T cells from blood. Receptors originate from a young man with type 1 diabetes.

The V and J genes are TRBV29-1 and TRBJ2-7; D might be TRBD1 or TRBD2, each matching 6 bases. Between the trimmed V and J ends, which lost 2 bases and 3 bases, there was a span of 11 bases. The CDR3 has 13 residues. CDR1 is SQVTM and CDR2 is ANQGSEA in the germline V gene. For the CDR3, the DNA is TGCAGCGTTGAATGGGGGGACAACTACGAGCAGTACTTC. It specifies CSVEWGDNYEQYF.

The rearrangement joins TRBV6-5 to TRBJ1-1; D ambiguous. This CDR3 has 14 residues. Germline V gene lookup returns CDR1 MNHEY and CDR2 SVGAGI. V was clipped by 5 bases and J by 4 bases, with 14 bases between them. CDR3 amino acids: CASSTVGRLTEAFF. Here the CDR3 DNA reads TGTGCCAGCAGTACCGTAGGCAGGCTCACTGAAGCTTTCTTT.

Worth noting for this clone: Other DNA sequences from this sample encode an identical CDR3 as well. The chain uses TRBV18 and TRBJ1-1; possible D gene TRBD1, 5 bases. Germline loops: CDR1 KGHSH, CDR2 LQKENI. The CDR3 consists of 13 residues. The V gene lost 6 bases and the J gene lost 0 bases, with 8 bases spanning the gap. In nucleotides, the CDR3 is TGTGCCAGCTCGCAGGGAATGAACACTGAAGCTTTCTTT. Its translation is CASSQGMNTEAFF.

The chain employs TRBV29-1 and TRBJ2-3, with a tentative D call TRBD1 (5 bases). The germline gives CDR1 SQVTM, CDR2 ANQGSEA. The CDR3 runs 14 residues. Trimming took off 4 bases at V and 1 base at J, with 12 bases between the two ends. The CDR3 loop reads CSVGGKGGTDTQYF. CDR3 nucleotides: TGCAGCGTTGGCGGCAAAGGGGGCACAGATACGCAGTATTTT.